Presented here are 14 T cell receptor beta chains from one specimen sequenced in a study of blood T cell repertoires in COVID-19. Profiling relied on immunoSEQ multiplex PCR, and the TCRdb table lists in-frame clones only, not all of them. Of approximately 190,000 clones listed, roughly four fifths are singletons. The specimen sequenced was peripheral blood. The receptors originated from a man aged 30 to 45 with active or convalescent COVID-19.

The CDR3 bases are TGTGCCAGCAGTGCACGACAGAGCACTAACACCGGGGAGCTGTTTTTT. Its protein product is CASSARQSTNTGELFF. This chain links TRBV25-1 with TRBJ2-2; D possibly corresponds to TRBD1 (5 bases). V was clipped by 4 bases and J by 2 bases, with 14 bases between them. The CDR3 contains 16 residues. Germline V gene sequence: CDR1 MGHDK, CDR2 SYGVNS. Based on the CDR3 plus reference TRBV25-1 and TRBJ2-2, the full variable domain is EADIYQTPRYLVIGTGKKITLECSQTMGHDKMYWYQQDPGMELHLIHYSYGVNSTEKGDLSSESTVSRIRTEHFPLTLESARPSHTSQYLCASSARQSTNTGELFFGEGSRLTVL.

The chain combines TRBV4-1 with TRBJ2-2; 7 nucleotides align to TRBD1. Losses at the gene ends were 2 bases for V and 4 bases for J; bases not matched to a gene: 4. This CDR3 is built from 15 residues. Germline lookup yields CDR1 MGHRA and CDR2 YSYEKL. The CDR3 nucleotides are TGCGCCAGCAGCCAACCGGGACAGCCCACCGGGGAGCTGTTTTTT. This sequence encodes CASSQPGQPTGELFF.

The rearrangement uses TRBV6-5 and TRBJ1-2, with D possibly TRBD1 on 6 matching bases. V was cut by 5 bases and J by 7 bases, with 14 bases left in between. From germline, CDR1 is MNHEY and CDR2 SVGAGI. The CDR3 is 13 amino acids. The CDR3, as DNA: TGTGCCAGCAGTACCAGGGGAGCCGGTGGCTACACCTTC. Translation: CASSTRGAGGYTF.

This clone was counted once. The chain combines TRBV20-1 with TRBJ2-7; no reliable D call. CDR3 length: 11 residues. V was clipped by 1 base and J by 7 bases, with 8 bases between them. The germline CDR1 and CDR2 sequences are DFQATT and SNEGSKA (reference sequence). DNA for the CDR3: TGCAGTGCTAGAGGGCAGACAGAGCAGTACTTC. The encoded protein is CSARGQTEQYF.

This clone appeared a few times. The chain links TRBV28 to TRBJ1-2, with TRBD1 as a possible D gene (6 bases). V was pared by 8 bases and J by 4 bases, with 20 bases between. CDR1 is MDHEN, CDR2 SYDVKM, per germline. The length of the CDR3 is 15 residues. Here the CDR3 DNA reads TGTGCCAGCCTGGACAGAAGGGCCCCCTTCTATGGCTACACCTTC. Residues: CASLDRRAPFYGYTF.

The chain employs TRBV19 and TRBJ1-1, with a weak D call TRBD1 (6 bases). Per germline, CDR1 LNHDA and CDR2 SQIVND (reference sequence). The CDR3 runs to 13 residues. V gave up 5 bases and J gave up 4 bases, with 11 bases separating them. The CDR3 reads CASSAGEGTEAFF. CDR3 bases: TGTGCCAGTAGTGCAGGGGAGGGCACTGAAGCTTTCTTT. The full variable domain, with the rest looked up from reference TRBV19 and TRBJ1-1, is DGGITQSPKYLFRKEGQNVTLSCEQNLNHDAMYWYRQDPGQGLRLIYYSQIVNDFQKGDIAEGYSVSREKKESFPLTVTSAQKNPTAFYLCASSAGEGTEAFFGQGTRLTVV.

The V and J genes are TRBV2 and TRBJ1-5; 7 bases are a match to TRBD1. V dropped 3 bases and J dropped 2; count of bases not matched to a gene: 4. The CDR3 is made up of 15 amino acids. Germline loops: CDR1 SNHLY, CDR2 FYNNEI. CDR3 protein: CASSDGQGGNQPQHF. The CDR3 DNA reads TGTGCCAGCAGTGATGGTCAGGGGGGCAATCAGCCCCAGCATTTT. Full variable domain (missing parts from reference TRBV2 and TRBJ1-5): EPEVTQTPSHQVTQMGQEVILRCVPISNHLYFYWYRQILGQKVEFLVSFYNNEISEKSEIFDDQFSVERPDGSNFTLKIRSTKLEDSAMYFCASSDGQGGNQPQHFGDGTRLSIL.

The rearrangement links TRBV7-9 to TRBJ2-7; D perhaps matches TRBD1 (5 bases). Trimming removed 4 bases at V and 2 bases at J, with 15 bases between. This CDR3 spans 15 amino acids. CDR1 SEHNR and CDR2 FQNEAQ come from the germline V gene (reference sequence). The CDR3 region has the DNA TGTGCCAGCAGCTCGGACATTCAGTGGGCCTACGAGCAGTACTTC. This translates into CASSSDIQWAYEQYF.

Details on this clone: The same CDR3 is also encoded by other DNA sequences in this sample. V gene TRBV14 combines with J gene TRBJ1-6; D gene ambiguous. Trimming removed 0 bases at V and 4 bases at J, with 10 bases between. The CDR3 runs to 16 residues. Germline CDR1 reads SGHDN; CDR2 reads FVKESK. The CDR3 region is CASSQDREAYNSPLHF. As DNA, the CDR3 is TGTGCCAGCAGCCAAGATCGGGAGGCGTATAATTCACCCCTCCACTTT.

The rearrangement joins TRBV19 to TRBJ2-1; 11 positions match TRBD2. The V gene end was trimmed by 4 bases and the J gene end by 7 bases; junction bases not matched to a gene: 9. Germline V gene sequence: CDR1 LNHDA, CDR2 SQIVND (reference sequence). CDR3 length: 16 amino acids. This chain's CDR3 is CASSTHSGGGGNEQFF. CDR3 bases: TGTGCCAGTAGTACGCATAGCGGGGGGGGAGGGAATGAGCAGTTCTTC.

This clone showed up just a few times. The V call is TRBV6-2 or TRBV6-3, the J call TRBJ1-1; D might be TRBD1 (5 bases). The CDR3 covers 14 residues. The germline CDR1 and CDR2 sequences are MNHEY and SVGEGT. Between the trimmed V and J ends, which lost 3 bases and 1 base, there was a span of 9 bases. The CDR3 loop reads CASSYLDKNTEAFF. The CDR3 DNA reads TGTGCCAGCAGTTATTTGGACAAGAACACTGAAGCTTTCTTT.

The chain employs TRBV30 and TRBJ1-6; 9 positions agree with TRBD1. Germline CDR1 reads GTSNPN; CDR2 reads SVGIG (reference sequence). The CDR3 length is 14 residues. Unmatched junction bases numbered 8, after V lost 1 base and J lost 13 bases. This chain's CDR3 is CAWSARTGVIPLHF. The CDR3, as DNA: TGTGCCTGGAGTGCGCGGACAGGGGTCATTCCCCTCCACTTT.

The chain employs TRBV7-6 and TRBJ1-1, with TRBD1 matching 9 bases. The CDR3 is 15 amino acids. CDR1 is SGHVS, CDR2 FNYEAQ, per germline. With 6 bases clipped from V and 1 base from J, the junction kept 6 bases outside the gene matches. CDR3 DNA sequence: TGTGCCAGCAGGGGGGACAGGGCAGGGAACACTGAAGCTTTCTTT. This sequence encodes CASRGDRAGNTEAFF.

The chain links TRBV19 to TRBJ1-1; D gene ambiguous. The CDR3 has 14 amino acids. V was pared by 3 bases and J by 1 base, with 9 bases between. The V gene's germline CDR1 is LNHDA and CDR2 SQIVND (reference sequence). The CDR3 sequence is CASSMEPGNTEAFF. CDR3 in DNA: TGTGCCAGTAGTATGGAACCGGGGAACACTGAAGCTTTCTTT. The full variable domain, rest sourced from reference TRBV19 and TRBJ1-1, is DGGITQSPKYLFRKEGQNVTLSCEQNLNHDAMYWYRQDPGQGLRLIYYSQIVNDFQKGDIAEGYSVSREKKESFPLTVTSAQKNPTAFYLCASSMEPGNTEAFFGQGTRLTVV.